These 31 T cell receptor beta chains originate from one sample sequenced in a study of shared clonotypes between healthy human individuals. Here immunoSEQ multiplex PCR was the method, and the copy in TCRdb shows in-frame clones only, minus some. The table has about 1.5 million clones, 98% seen once; the top ten hold roughly 0.4%. Sequenced sample: naive CD4+ T cells sorted from blood. Sample subset: CD45RA+ positively selected. Source of these receptors: a man younger than 40 in good health.

V is TRBV2 and J is TRBJ2-1; D gene unclear. This CDR3 comprises 13 residues. CDR1 SNHLY and CDR2 FYNNEI come from the germline V gene. Trimming stripped 0 bases from V and 1 base from J, with 1 base between. CDR3 amino acids: CASSEASYNEQFF. DNA for the CDR3: TGTGCCAGCAGTGAAGCGTCCTACAATGAGCAGTTCTTC.

As regards this clone: Germline is not matched at one junction end, which may reflect a read error. This chain joins TRBV4-1 and TRBJ2-2, with 12 positions matching TRBD1. This CDR3 has 15 residues. CDR1 is MGHRA, CDR2 YSYEKL, per germline. Here the CDR3 reads CASSSGTGGNGELFF. The CDR3 DNA reads as TGTGCCAGCAGCTCCGGGACAGGGGGCAACGGGGAGCTGTTTTTT.

The rearrangement links TRBV27 to TRBJ2-7; 7 bases line up with TRBD2. The CDR3 has 16 amino acids. With 6 bases clipped from V and 4 bases from J, the junction kept 15 bases outside the gene matches. The germline gives CDR1 MNHEY, CDR2 SMNVEV (reference sequence). The CDR3 DNA sequence: TGTGCCAGCAGCTCACTTAGGCTAGCGGAGATATACGAGCAGTACTTC. Its translation is CASSSLRLAEIYEQYF.

J is TRBJ2-7 and V is TRBV7-3; 10 bases line up with TRBD2. The CDR3 is 16 residues long. Looked up from germline, CDR1 is SGHTA and CDR2 is FQGTGA. The V gene end was trimmed by 1 base and the J gene end by 7 bases; junction bases not matched to a gene: 10. The CDR3 here is CASSLMGGVAGGEQYF. The CDR3 DNA sequence: TGTGCCAGCAGCTTAATGGGTGGAGTAGCGGGAGGAGAGCAGTACTTC.

The V gene is TRBV12-5, the J gene TRBJ2-2; no clear D gene. This CDR3 spans 14 amino acids. Germline V gene data show CDR1 as LGHNT and CDR2 as FRNRAP. Trimming stripped 6 bases from V and 0 bases from J, with 8 bases between. The CDR3 DNA is TGTGCTAGTGGCAAGAGCGCGAACACCGGGGAGCTGTTTTTT. Its protein is CASGKSANTGELFF.

This clone was seen a single time. The gene calls are TRBV19 and TRBJ1-5; D is uncertain. The CDR3 length is 15 residues. The V end was cut by 7 bases, the J end by 3 bases, with 16 bases between. Germline CDR1 LNHDA, CDR2 SQIVND (reference sequence). CDR3 DNA sequence: TGTGCCAGTAATAAAGCAGGAAAGATCAATCAGCCCCAGCATTTT. It encodes CASNKAGKINQPQHF.

The chain has TRBV5-1 and TRBJ2-7, with D perhaps TRBD1 (5 bases). CDR1 is SGHRS, CDR2 YFSETQ, per germline. CDR3 length: 15 residues. The ends were cut back, 4 bases at V and 5 bases at J, with 19 bases in the middle. The CDR3 nucleotides are TGCGCCAGCAGCCTGGATGGCCCAGACAGACACGAGCAGTACTTC. Translating gives CASSLDGPDRHEQYF.

The chain has TRBV15 and TRBJ1-2; D is unclear. The CDR3 totals 15 residues. V lost 0 bases to trimming and J lost 3 bases, with 11 bases between them. CDR1 is LNHNV and CDR2 is YYDKDF in the germline V gene (reference sequence). CDR3 DNA sequence: TGTGCCACCAGCAGAGAAGTCCCACCCCACTATGGCTACACCTTC. Its translation: CATSREVPPHYGYTF.

The J gene is TRBJ2-1, the V gene TRBV14, with no clear D. CDR1 SGHDN and CDR2 FVKESK come from the germline V gene. CDR3 length: 14 residues. V lost 1 base to trimming and J lost 3 bases, with 7 bases between them. The CDR3 loop reads CASSQAVRYNEQFF. The DNA for the CDR3 is TGTGCCAGCAGCCAAGCTGTTCGCTACAATGAGCAGTTCTTC.

V and J are TRBV5-4 and TRBJ2-5; TRBD1 might be the D (6 bases). Trimming removed 2 bases at V and 9 bases at J, with 11 bases between. The germline V gene encodes CDR1 SGHNT and CDR2 YYREEE (reference sequence). The CDR3 is 12 amino acids. The CDR3 spells CASSLPGVAQYF. In nucleotides, the CDR3 is TGTGCCAGCAGCTTACCAGGGGTGGCCCAGTACTTC. The whole variable domain, filled in from reference TRBV5-4 and TRBJ2-5, reads ETGVTQSPTHLIKTRGQQVTLRCSSQSGHNTVSWYQQALGQGPQFIFQYYREEENGRGNFPPRFSGLQFPNYSSELNVNALELDDSALYLCASSLPGVAQYFGPGTRLLVL.

The V and J genes are TRBV6-5 and TRBJ2-7, with 10 bases lining up with TRBD2. V lost 11 bases and J lost 5; bases outside the gene matches: 12. There are 14 residues in the CDR3. Germline V lookup: CDR1 MNHEY, CDR2 SVGAGI. CDR3 region: CAVQIAGGAHEQYF. CDR3 bases: TGTGCCGTACAAATAGCGGGGGGAGCCCACGAGCAGTACTTC.

This sequence joins TRBV7-2 and TRBJ2-3; weak D call: TRBD1 (5 bases). This CDR3 has 16 residues. Germline CDR1 SGHTA, CDR2 FQGNSA. Trimming shortened V by 4 bases and J by 6 bases, and 20 bases separated the two germline ends. The DNA of the CDR3 is TGTGCCAGCAGCTCCCCACGCAGGGCCCGCAAGGATACGCAGTATTTT. Amino acids: CASSSPRRARKDTQYF.

J is TRBJ2-7 and V is TRBV28; possibly TRBD2 for D (5 bases). The CDR3 runs to 16 residues. The germline V gene has CDR1 MDHEN and CDR2 SYDVKM. Deletions cut 5 bases from V and 1 base from J, with 18 bases between. CDR3 DNA: TGTGCCAGCAGTATATTACGGGAAGGGATGTCCTACGAGCAGTACTTC. Translating gives CASSILREGMSYEQYF.

The rearrangement links TRBV5-4 to TRBJ2-5; D not resolved. This CDR3 has 14 amino acids. Germline CDR1 SGHNT, CDR2 YYREEE (reference sequence). V was clipped by 0 bases and J by 2 bases, with 8 bases between them. The CDR3 DNA sequence: TGTGCCAGCAGCTTGGGCTCGCGGCAAGAGACCCAGTACTTC. Protein: CASSLGSRQETQYF.

About this clone: Other nucleotide sequences in the sample specify the same CDR3. This chain joins TRBV9 and TRBJ2-2, with D unclear. CDR1 and CDR2 from the germline V gene are SGDLS and YYNGEE. Trimming took 0 bases from V and 0 from J, leaving 3 bases between them. This CDR3 has 14 amino acids. The CDR3 spells CASSVVSNTGELFF. CDR3 bases: TGTGCCAGCAGCGTAGTATCGAACACCGGGGAGCTGTTTTTT. The whole variable domain, remainder taken from reference TRBV9 and TRBJ2-2, is DSGVTQTPKHLITATGQRVTLRCSPRSGDLSVYWYQQSLDQGLQFLIQYYNGEERAKGNILERFSAQQFPDLHSELNLSSLELGDSALYFCASSVVSNTGELFFGEGSRLTVL.

The rearrangement joins TRBV25-1 to TRBJ1-2; D is undetermined. The CDR3 covers 11 residues. Trimming removed 2 bases from V and 7 bases from J, with 5 bases in between. Germline V CDR1 and CDR2: MGHDK, SYGVNS. In DNA, the CDR3 is TGTGCCAGCAGTGAAGCCTCTGGCTACACCTTC. Its translation: CASSEASGYTF.

V and J are TRBV28 and TRBJ2-7, with D perhaps matching TRBD1 (5 bases). The CDR3 length is 13 residues. The V end was cut by 6 bases, the J end by 0 bases, with 9 bases between. Germline values: CDR1 MDHEN, CDR2 SYDVKM. This CDR3 reads CASSTGSSYEQYF. CDR3 nucleotide sequence: TGTGCCAGCAGCACAGGAAGCTCCTACGAGCAGTACTTC.

This clone showed up just once. This chain joins TRBV9 and TRBJ1-3; D perhaps matches TRBD1 (5 bases). Germline V lookup: CDR1 SGDLS, CDR2 YYNGEE. The CDR3 is 15 amino acids. Trimming took off 1 base at V and 2 bases at J, with 10 bases between the two ends. CDR3 nucleotide sequence: TGTGCCAGCAGCGTACAGGGCGGTCCTGGAAACACCATATATTTT. Translation gives CASSVQGGPGNTIYF.

The chain uses TRBV30 and TRBJ1-1; maybe TRBD1 (5 bases). The V end lost 3 bases, the J end lost 0 bases, and 23 bases lay between the germline ends. The germline CDR1 and CDR2 sequences are GTSNPN and SVGIG (reference sequence). The CDR3 totals 18 residues. CDR3 sequence: CAWRFHVGPPNMNTEAFF. As DNA, the CDR3 is TGTGCCTGGAGATTCCACGTGGGGCCCCCCAACATGAACACTGAAGCTTTCTTT.

J is TRBJ2-7 and V is TRBV9; 9 positions match TRBD2. CDR3 length: 18 amino acids. After removal of 4 bases from V and 5 bases from J, the junction contained 19 bases not matched to a gene. CDR1 and CDR2 from the germline V gene are SGDLS and YYNGEE. CDR3 loop: CASSPDMSGRPIGHEQYF. The CDR3 DNA reads TGTGCCAGCAGCCCCGACATGAGCGGGAGGCCCATAGGCCACGAGCAGTACTTC.

V and J are TRBV30 and TRBJ2-1; D unclear. V was pared by 0 bases and J by 1 base, with 16 bases between. Germline assignment: CDR1 GTSNPN and CDR2 SVGIG (reference sequence). CDR3 length: 17 amino acids. Written as DNA, the CDR3 is TGTGCCTGGAGTGTCTTCGGGCGGTCGACATCCTACAATGAGCAGTTCTTC. Protein sequence: CAWSVFGRSTSYNEQFF.

Turning to this clone: The sample contains more than one DNA sequence encoding this CDR3. The chain recombines TRBV29-1 with TRBJ2-5, with 12 nucleotides matching TRBD2. V lost 4 bases and J lost 4; bases outside the gene matches: 4. Looked up from germline, CDR1 is SQVTM and CDR2 is ANQGSEA. The CDR3 runs to 14 residues. CDR3 sequence reads: CSVGLAGVGETQYF. The CDR3, as DNA: TGCAGCGTTGGACTAGCGGGAGTTGGAGAGACCCAGTACTTC.

The V and J genes are TRBV2 and TRBJ2-1; D ambiguous. The germline V gene has CDR1 SNHLY and CDR2 FYNNEI. CDR3 length: 13 residues. V lost 1 base, J lost 4 bases, and 5 bases lay in between. As DNA, the CDR3 is TGTGCCAGCAGTGAAGAGAATTACAATGAGCAGTTCTTC. Translation: CASSEENYNEQFF.

The CDR3 region has the DNA TGCGCCAGCAGCATTGGACAGGGAAAAAGTTTCTACGAGCAGTACTTC. It codes for CASSIGQGKSFYEQYF. The chain combines TRBV5-1 with TRBJ2-7; 8 positions match TRBD1. CDR3 size: 16 residues. Trimming at V came to 4 bases and at J to 3 bases, leaving 12 bases not matched to a gene. Germline CDR1 SGHRS, CDR2 YFSETQ.

The V call is TRBV9, the J call TRBJ2-7, with 9 bases lining up with TRBD2. CDR1 and CDR2 (germline): SGDLS, YYNGEE. The V and J ends lost 0 bases and 1 base, in that order; junction bases with no gene match: 5. The CDR3 has 16 residues. As DNA, the CDR3 is TGTGCCAGCAGCGTAGGTGGCGGGAGGGGTTCCTACGAGCAGTACTTC. This codes for CASSVGGGRGSYEQYF.

CDR3 residues: CASSYAQGIYNEQFF. In nucleotides, the CDR3 is TGTGCCAGCAGTTACGCGCAGGGTATTTACAATGAGCAGTTCTTC. This chain connects TRBV6-5 to TRBJ2-1; possibly TRBD1 for D (5 bases). CDR1 and CDR2 from the germline V gene are MNHEY and SVGAGI. This CDR3 has 15 residues. With 2 bases removed from V and 4 bases from J, the gap between germline ends came to 12 bases.

The chain has TRBV7-2 and TRBJ2-7, with D possibly matching TRBD1 (5 bases). Germline V gene sequence: CDR1 SGHTA, CDR2 FQGNSA. The CDR3 sequence is 16 residues long. With 1 base removed from V and 1 base from J, the gap between germline ends came to 14 bases. DNA for the CDR3: TGTGCCAGCAGCTTAGACCCCAGACAGCCATCCTACGAGCAGTACTTC. Protein sequence: CASSLDPRQPSYEQYF.

The chain combines TRBV9 with TRBJ2-5; 8 positions agree with TRBD1. The germline CDR1 and CDR2 sequences are SGDLS and YYNGEE. The CDR3 is 15 residues long. J was trimmed by 5 bases and V by 0 bases; bases with no gene match: 6. CDR3 sequence reads: CASSVETGVWETQYF. CDR3 nucleotides: TGTGCCAGCAGCGTAGAGACAGGGGTTTGGGAGACCCAGTACTTC.

The chain recombines TRBV5-1 with TRBJ2-6; D remains unclear. CDR1 SGHRS and CDR2 YFSETQ come from the germline V gene. This CDR3 is 18 amino acids long. Trimming left V 0 bases short and J 4 bases short, with 17 bases between. The CDR3 DNA is TGCGCCAGCAGCTTGGATGGACCCAGTCTGACCGGGGCCAACGTCCTGACTTTC. Its protein product is CASSLDGPSLTGANVLTF. Looking up the rest from reference TRBV5-1 and TRBJ2-6 gives the full variable domain: KAGVTQTPRYLIKTRGQQVTLSCSPISGHRSVSWYQQTPGQGLQFLFEYFSETQRNKGNFPGRFSGRQFSNSRSEMNVSTLELGDSALYLCASSLDGPSLTGANVLTFGAGSRLTVL.

V is TRBV5-4 and J is TRBJ2-1, with 8 bases fitting TRBD1. J gave up 2 bases and V 1 base, and 2 bases lay outside the gene matches. CDR3 length: 15 amino acids. Looked up from germline, CDR1 is SGHNT and CDR2 is YYREEE (reference sequence). The CDR3 nucleotides read TGTGCCAGCAGCTTGAAGGACAGGGCCTACAATGAGCAGTTCTTC. Translating gives CASSLKDRAYNEQFF.

This chain links TRBV7-8 with TRBJ2-7; D is unclear. The CDR3 spans 14 residues. The germline CDR1 and CDR2 sequences are SGHVS and FQNEAQ. Between the trimmed V and J ends, which lost 2 bases and 2 bases, there was a span of 10 bases. The CDR3 sequence is CASSLILRAYEQYF. The CDR3 bases are TGTGCCAGCAGCTTAATACTTAGGGCCTACGAGCAGTACTTC. The full variable domain, in which reference TRBV7-8 and TRBJ2-7 provide the parts outside the CDR3, is GAGVSQSPRYKVAKRGQDVALRCDPISGHVSLFWYQQALGQGPEFLTYFQNEAQLDKSGLPSDRFFAERPEGSVSTLKIQRTQQEDSAVYLCASSLILRAYEQYFGPGTRLTVT.